The 4 T cell receptor beta chains in this list originate from one sample, sequenced in a study of CD8 T cells in ankylosing spondylitis. TCRdb called the 5' RACE reads again in MiXCR, with one record for every CDR3 protein. The profile shows about 69,000 distinct CDR3 sequences, about 5.7% of them singletons. Sequencing was performed on blood, either unsorted or a sorted T cell fraction (not recorded which). The receptor source for this set is a male donor with ankylosing spondylitis or in good health (not recorded which).

The chain carries TRBV7-2 and TRBJ2-7, with TRBD1 identical over 10 bases. V trimming: 4 bases; J trimming: 4 bases; junction bases outside the gene matches: 10. Germline assignment: CDR1 SGHTA and CDR2 FQGNSA. The CDR3 has 16 amino acids. CDR3 in amino acids: CASSWRQGALEYEQYF. In nucleotides, the CDR3 is TGTGCCAGCAGCTGGAGACAGGGGGCTTTGGAGTACGAGCAGTACTTC. The whole variable domain, remainder taken from reference TRBV7-2 and TRBJ2-7, is GAGVSQSPSNKVTEKGKDVELRCDPISGHTALYWYRQSLGQGLEFLIYFQGNSAPDKSGLPSDRFSAERTGGSVSTLTIQRTQQEDSAVYLCASSWRQGALEYEQYFGPGTRLTVT.

The sample holds many counts of this clonotype. The rearrangement links TRBV5-1 to TRBJ2-1; 11 bases align to TRBD2. The CDR3 has 17 residues. J was trimmed by 4 bases and V by 2 bases; bases with no gene match: 8. Germline assignment: CDR1 SGHRS and CDR2 YFSETQ. As DNA, the CDR3 is TGCGCCAGCAGCTTCTGGCCTAGCGGGGGGAGTTACAATGAGCAGTTCTTC. It is translated as CASSFWPSGGSYNEQFF. Variable domain in full (rest from reference TRBV5-1 and TRBJ2-1): KAGVTQTPRYLIKTRGQQVTLSCSPISGHRSVSWYQQTPGQGLQFLFEYFSETQRNKGNFPGRFSGRQFSNSRSEMNVSTLELGDSALYLCASSFWPSGGSYNEQFFGPGTRLTVL.

This clonotype was observed many times. A read error may produce the germline difference seen at one junction end. This chain connects TRBV20-1 to TRBJ2-3; a possible D gene is TRBD2 (5 bases). CDR3 length: 14 amino acids. Germline CDR1 and CDR2: DFQATT and SNEGSKA (reference sequence). The CDR3 reads CSARTNGDTDTQYF. CDR3 in DNA: TGCAGCGCTAGAACTAACGGGGACACAGATACGCAGTATTTT.

This clonotype has at least ten counts. Here the CDR3 DNA reads TGTGCCACCAGTGATTTGCTGGGGACCGGAGAGACCCAGTACTTC. Its translation is CATSDLLGTGETQYF. The rearrangement links TRBV24-1 to TRBJ2-5; TRBD1 or TRBD2 may be the D gene (5 bases each). The length of the CDR3 is 15 residues. Deletions cut 0 bases from V and 4 bases from J, with 11 bases between. Germline CDR1 KGHDR, CDR2 SFDVKD.